Listed below are T cell receptor beta chains from one sample, sequenced in a study of cytomegalovirus exposure and HLA in healthy donors. Sequencing was performed with immunoSEQ multiplex PCR; in TCRdb, only in-frame clones are kept and a portion is missing. The sample includes 140,000 to 150,000 clones, about 75% of them seen just once. Source material: PBMCs. The receptors derive from a woman in her thirties in good health and CMV-seronegative. The conserved cysteine and the conserved F or W are not part of the CDR3 here. Fields, in order: V gene, J gene, clone size, CDR3 protein. Not all rows give a size; the values are once, few, many and, for expanded clones, a class.

V: TRBV6-5
J: TRBJ1-2
size: NA
CDR3: ASSRDTSYGYT

V: TRBV5-4
J: TRBJ1-2
size: NA
CDR3: ASSPGQGAHGYT

V: TRBV6-5
J: TRBJ2-3
size: NA
CDR3: ASRLARQADTQY

V: TRBV27
J: TRBJ1-4
size: NA
CDR3: ASRAGSWEKLF

V: TRBV7-9
J: TRBJ1-5
size: NA
CDR3: ASSSYDRGRDQPQH

V: TRBV29-1
J: TRBJ1-1
size: NA
CDR3: SVERLRDTEAF

V: TRBV5-6
J: TRBJ1-2
size: NA
CDR3: ASSLFAREGGYT

V: TRBV4-1
J: TRBJ2-1
size: NA
CDR3: ASSQLGLAGFNEQF

V: TRBV6-6
J: TRBJ2-1
size: NA
CDR3: ASSTSGVGEQF

V: TRBV5-1
J: TRBJ2-7
size: NA
CDR3: ASGEVSSYEQY

V: TRBV5-1
J: TRBJ2-3
size: NA
CDR3: ASSSGLAADTQY

V: TRBV7-9
J: TRBJ2-7
size: once
CDR3: ASSFGGYRDSAYEQY

V: TRBV5-6
J: TRBJ2-5
size: NA
CDR3: ASRLTGGETQY

V: TRBV30
J: TRBJ1-6
size: NA
CDR3: AWTDRSSNSPLH

V: TRBV13
J: TRBJ2-5
size: NA
CDR3: ASSPPGQQETQY

V: TRBV19
J: TRBJ1-2
size: NA
CDR3: ASSISSAGGDGYT

V: TRBV11-1
J: TRBJ1-1
size: NA
CDR3: ASSLGRLNTEAF

V: TRBV5-1
J: TRBJ2-3
size: NA
CDR3: ASSLGQGAMDTQY

V: TRBV9
J: TRBJ2-1
size: NA
CDR3: ASSVEPGGTGANEQF

V: TRBV6-5
J: TRBJ1-4
size: NA
CDR3: ASRGTGGEKLF

V: TRBV5-4
J: TRBJ1-5
size: few
CDR3: ASSAGQGGNQPQH

V: TRBV2
J: TRBJ1-5
size: NA
CDR3: ASSRMTGNNQPQH

V: TRBV7-2
J: TRBJ1-3
size: NA
CDR3: ASRIKGGAGTSSGNTIY

V: TRBV4-1
J: TRBJ2-7
size: NA
CDR3: ASSRTGNIYEQY

V: TRBV4-1
J: TRBJ1-1
size: NA
CDR3: ASSQVRGGNTEAF

V: TRBV6-1
J: TRBJ1-2
size: NA
CDR3: ASSAGYT

V: TRBV10-3
J: TRBJ1-2
size: NA
CDR3: AISVVVGGYT

V: TRBV5-4
J: TRBJ1-2
size: NA
CDR3: ASTRGRDRILGYGYT

V: TRBV7-2
J: TRBJ2-3
size: NA
CDR3: ASSLRTSGGRSDTQY

V: TRBV7-2
J: TRBJ1-6
size: NA
CDR3: ASSSPRQGARGTLH

V: TRBV29-1
J: TRBJ2-5
size: NA
CDR3: SVTGAGQETQY

V: TRBV5-1
J: TRBJ1-4
size: few
CDR3: ASSLRQGDEKLF

V: TRBV11-2
J: TRBJ1-1
size: few
CDR3: ASSLVLGRGVANTEAF

V: TRBV6-1
J: TRBJ1-1
size: NA
CDR3: ASSESGVIPEAF

V: TRBV7-2
J: TRBJ1-1
size: NA
CDR3: ASSLDPWAGGLYTEAF

V: TRBV9
J: TRBJ2-1
size: few
CDR3: ASSVGEGETHNEQF

V: TRBV12-2
J: TRBJ1-5
size: NA
CDR3: ASRLRSVRGLPQH

V: TRBV5-1
J: TRBJ2-7
size: NA
CDR3: ASSPWTSGREEQY

V: TRBV7-8
J: TRBJ2-1
size: few
CDR3: ASSLLSSGGGEQF

V: TRBV6-6
J: TRBJ1-4
size: NA
CDR3: ASSSLFRGTNEKLF

V: TRBV10-1
J: TRBJ1-1
size: NA
CDR3: ASSESMGPAF

V: TRBV5-1
J: TRBJ2-2
size: few
CDR3: ASSLPRDSLPSVTGELF

V: TRBV2
J: TRBJ2-7
size: NA
CDR3: ASKGQGSSYEQY

V: TRBV2
J: TRBJ1-5
size: once
CDR3: ASKDRSLGNQPQH

V: TRBV5-4
J: TRBJ2-3
size: NA
CDR3: ASSLVGLAGDTDTQY

V: TRBV6-5
J: TRBJ1-6
size: NA
CDR3: ASRQTGGGIGPLH